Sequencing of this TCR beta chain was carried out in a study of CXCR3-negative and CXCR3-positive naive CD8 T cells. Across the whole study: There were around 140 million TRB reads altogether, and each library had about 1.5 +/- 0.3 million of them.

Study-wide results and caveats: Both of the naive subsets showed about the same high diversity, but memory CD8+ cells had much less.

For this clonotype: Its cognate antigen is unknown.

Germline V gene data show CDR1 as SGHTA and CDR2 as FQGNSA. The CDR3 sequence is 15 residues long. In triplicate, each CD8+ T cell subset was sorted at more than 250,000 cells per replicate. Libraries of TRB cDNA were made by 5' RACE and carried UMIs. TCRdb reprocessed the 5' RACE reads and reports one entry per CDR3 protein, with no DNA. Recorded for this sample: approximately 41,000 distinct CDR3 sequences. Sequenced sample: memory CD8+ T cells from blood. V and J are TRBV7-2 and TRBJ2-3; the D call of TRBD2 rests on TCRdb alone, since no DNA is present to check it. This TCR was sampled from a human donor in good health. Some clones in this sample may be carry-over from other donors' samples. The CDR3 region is CASSLWGLSTDTQYF.